This T cell receptor (beta chain) is from a study of regulatory T cells in long-lasting Graves disease. General observations from the study: Shared public clonotypes totalled 2,500 to 3,500 in persistent patients, compared with about a thousand in new patients.

In building TCR beta libraries, iRepertoire HTBI primers were used together with Arm-PCR of CDR3 regions. A single record per CDR3 protein comes from TCRdb applying MiXCR to the multiplex PCR reads. The table lists 450,000 to 500,000 distinct CDR3 sequences, roughly 17% of them singletons. With regard to this clonotype: Its antigen is as yet unknown.

Time point specified: newly diagnosed GD, antithyroid drugs for less than 3 months. PBMCs were the source of the RNA used for TCR sequencing. Patient provenance is recorded as an endocrinology department in Xi'an, China. The V gene's germline CDR1 is LGHDT and CDR2 YNNKEL (reference sequence). This CDR3 spans 16 amino acids. The germline V and J ends were trimmed by 2 bases and 7 bases, with 18 bases remaining between them. These data were likewise used in another study, on T cells in Graves' hyperthyroidism and ophthalmopathy. Per that paper: The study left out patients who had uncontrolled infection, other autoimmune disease, pregnancy or lactation. The TCR CDR3 first-round RT-PCR relied on the HTBI primer set.

The clonotype originates from a man aged 40-55 years with Graves disease. The sample was peripheral blood mononuclear cells (PBMCs), taken at new diagnosis, from a patient treated with antithyroid drugs. The gene calls are TRBV3-1 and TRBJ2-1; D gene uncertain. CDR3 residues: CASSQPNGRSGNEQFF. Written as DNA, the CDR3 is TGTGCCAGCAGCCAACCAAACGGCCGAAGTGGAAATGAGCAGTTCTTC.